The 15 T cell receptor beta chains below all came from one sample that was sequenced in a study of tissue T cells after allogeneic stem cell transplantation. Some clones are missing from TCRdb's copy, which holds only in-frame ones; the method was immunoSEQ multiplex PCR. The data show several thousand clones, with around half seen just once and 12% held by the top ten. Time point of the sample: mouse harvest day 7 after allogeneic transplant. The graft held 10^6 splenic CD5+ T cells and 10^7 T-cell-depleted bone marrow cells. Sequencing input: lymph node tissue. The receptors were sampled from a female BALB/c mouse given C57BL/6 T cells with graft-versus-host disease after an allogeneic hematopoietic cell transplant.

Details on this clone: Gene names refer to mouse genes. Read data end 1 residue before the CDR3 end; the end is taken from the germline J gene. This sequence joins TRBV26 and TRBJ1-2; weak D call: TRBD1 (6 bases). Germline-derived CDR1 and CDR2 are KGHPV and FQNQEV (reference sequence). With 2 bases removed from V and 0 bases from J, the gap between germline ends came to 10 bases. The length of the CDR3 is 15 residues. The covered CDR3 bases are TGTGCCAGCAGTCTGCCGGGACAAGCAAACTCCGACTACACC. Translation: CASSLPGQANSDYT. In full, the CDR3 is CASSLPGQANSDYTF.

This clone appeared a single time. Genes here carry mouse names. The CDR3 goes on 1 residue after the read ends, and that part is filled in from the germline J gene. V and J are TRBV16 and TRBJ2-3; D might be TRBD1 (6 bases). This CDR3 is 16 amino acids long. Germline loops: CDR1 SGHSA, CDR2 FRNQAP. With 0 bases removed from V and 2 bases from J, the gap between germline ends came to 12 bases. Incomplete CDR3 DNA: TGTGCAAGCAGCTTAGAGGCAGGGGCTCTTGCAGAAACGCTGTAT. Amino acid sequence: CASSLEAGALAETLY. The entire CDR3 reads CASSLEAGALAETLYF.

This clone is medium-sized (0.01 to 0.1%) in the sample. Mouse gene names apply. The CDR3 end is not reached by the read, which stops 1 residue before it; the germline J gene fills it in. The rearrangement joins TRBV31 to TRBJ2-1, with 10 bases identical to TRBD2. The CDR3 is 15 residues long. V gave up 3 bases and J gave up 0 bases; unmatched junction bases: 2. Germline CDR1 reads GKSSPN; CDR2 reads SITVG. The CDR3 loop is CAWRTGGRNYAEQFF. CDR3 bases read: TGTGCCTGGAGGACTGGGGGGCGTAACTATGCTGAGCAGTTC.

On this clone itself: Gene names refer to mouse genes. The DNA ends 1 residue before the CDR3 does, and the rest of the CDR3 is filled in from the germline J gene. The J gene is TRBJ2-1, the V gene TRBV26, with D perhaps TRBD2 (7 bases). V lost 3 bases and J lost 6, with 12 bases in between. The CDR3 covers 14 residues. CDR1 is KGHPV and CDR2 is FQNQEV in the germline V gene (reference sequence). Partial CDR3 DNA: TGTGCCAGCAGTCTTAGGGGGGCTAGTGCTGAGCAGTTC. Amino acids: CASSLRGASAEQF. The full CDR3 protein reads CASSLRGASAEQFF.

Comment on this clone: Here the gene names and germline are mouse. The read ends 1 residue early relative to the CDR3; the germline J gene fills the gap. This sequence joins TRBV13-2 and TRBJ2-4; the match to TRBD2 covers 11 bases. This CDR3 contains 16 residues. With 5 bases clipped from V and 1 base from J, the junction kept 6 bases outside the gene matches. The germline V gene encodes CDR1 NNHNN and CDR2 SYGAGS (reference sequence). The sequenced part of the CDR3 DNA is TGTGCCAGCGGCAACTGGGGGGGCGCGGGTCAAAACACCTTGTAC. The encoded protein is CASGNWGGAGQNTLY. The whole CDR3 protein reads CASGNWGGAGQNTLYF.

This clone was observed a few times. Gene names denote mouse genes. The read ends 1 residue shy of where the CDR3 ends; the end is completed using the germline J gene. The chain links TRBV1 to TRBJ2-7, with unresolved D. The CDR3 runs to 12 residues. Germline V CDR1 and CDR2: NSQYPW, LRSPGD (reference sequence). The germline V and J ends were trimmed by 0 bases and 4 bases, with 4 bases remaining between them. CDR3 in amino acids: CTCSAEGYEQYF. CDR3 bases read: TGCACCTGCAGTGCAGAGGGGTATGAACAGTAC.

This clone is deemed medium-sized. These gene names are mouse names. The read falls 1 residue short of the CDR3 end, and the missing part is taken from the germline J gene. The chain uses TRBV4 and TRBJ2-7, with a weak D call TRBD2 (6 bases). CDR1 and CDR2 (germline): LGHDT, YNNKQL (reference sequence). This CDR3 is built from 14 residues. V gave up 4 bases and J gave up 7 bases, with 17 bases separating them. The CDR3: CASSLGTPGGEQYF. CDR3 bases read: TGTGCCAGCAGCTTAGGGACTCCCGGCGGGGAACAGTAC.

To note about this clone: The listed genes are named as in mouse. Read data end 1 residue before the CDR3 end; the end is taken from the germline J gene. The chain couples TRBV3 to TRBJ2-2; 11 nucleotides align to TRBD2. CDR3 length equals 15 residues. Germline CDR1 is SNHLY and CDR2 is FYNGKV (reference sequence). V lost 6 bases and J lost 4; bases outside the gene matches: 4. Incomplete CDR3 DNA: TGTGCCAGCAGTCGGGACTGGGGGTCCACCGGGCAGCTCTAC. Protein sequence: CASSRDWGSTGQLY. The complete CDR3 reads CASSRDWGSTGQLYF.

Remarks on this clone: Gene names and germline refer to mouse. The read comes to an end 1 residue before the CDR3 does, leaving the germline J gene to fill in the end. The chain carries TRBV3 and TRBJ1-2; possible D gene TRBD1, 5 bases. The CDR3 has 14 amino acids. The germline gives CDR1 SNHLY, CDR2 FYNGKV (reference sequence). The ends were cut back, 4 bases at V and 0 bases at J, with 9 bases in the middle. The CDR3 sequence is CASSSQGANSDYTF. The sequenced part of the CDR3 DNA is TGTGCCAGCAGCTCCCAGGGAGCAAACTCCGACTACACC.

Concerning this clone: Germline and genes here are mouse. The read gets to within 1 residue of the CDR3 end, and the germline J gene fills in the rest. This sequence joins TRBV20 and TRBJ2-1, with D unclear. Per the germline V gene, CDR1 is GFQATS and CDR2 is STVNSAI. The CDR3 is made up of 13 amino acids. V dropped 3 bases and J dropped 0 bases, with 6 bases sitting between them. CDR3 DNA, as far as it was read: TGTGGTGCTAGTTCTTATAACTATGCTGAGCAGTTC. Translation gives CGASSYNYAEQF. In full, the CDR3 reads CGASSYNYAEQFF.

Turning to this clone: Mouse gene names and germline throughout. CDR3 DNA, as far as it was read: TGTGCCAGCAGTTTACACAGTCAAAACACCTTGTAC. Amino acid sequence: CASSLHSQNTLY. The whole CDR3 sequence reads CASSLHSQNTLYF. The V and J genes are TRBV15 and TRBJ2-4; the D is unclear. The read comes to an end 1 residue before the CDR3 does, leaving the germline J gene to fill in the end. V was shortened by 2 bases and J by 0 bases, with 3 bases between the two germline ends. Germline V gene sequence: CDR1 SGHND, CDR2 FRSKSL. The CDR3 is made up of 13 amino acids.

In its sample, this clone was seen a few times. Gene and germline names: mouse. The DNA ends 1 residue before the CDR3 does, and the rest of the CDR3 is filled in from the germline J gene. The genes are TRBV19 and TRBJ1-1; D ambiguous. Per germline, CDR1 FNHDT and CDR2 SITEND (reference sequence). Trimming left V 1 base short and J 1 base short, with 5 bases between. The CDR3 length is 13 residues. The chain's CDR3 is CASSIRRNTEVFF. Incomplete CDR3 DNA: TGTGCCAGCAGTATACGGCGAAACACAGAAGTCTTC.

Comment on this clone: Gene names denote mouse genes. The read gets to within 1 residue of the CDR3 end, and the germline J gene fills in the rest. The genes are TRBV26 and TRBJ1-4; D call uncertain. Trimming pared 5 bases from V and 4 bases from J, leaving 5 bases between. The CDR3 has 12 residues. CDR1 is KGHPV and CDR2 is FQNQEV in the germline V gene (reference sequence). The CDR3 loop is CASSIYNERLFF. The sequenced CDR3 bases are TGTGCCAGCAGTATCTACAACGAAAGATTATTT.

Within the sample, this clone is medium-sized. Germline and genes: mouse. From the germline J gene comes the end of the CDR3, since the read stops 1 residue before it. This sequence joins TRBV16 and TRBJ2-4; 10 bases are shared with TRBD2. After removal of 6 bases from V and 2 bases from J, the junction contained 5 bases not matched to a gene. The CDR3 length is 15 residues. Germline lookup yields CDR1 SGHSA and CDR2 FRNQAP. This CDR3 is CASSPGTGVQNTLYF. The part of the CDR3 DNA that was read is TGTGCAAGCAGTCCCGGGACTGGGGTTCAAAACACCTTGTAC. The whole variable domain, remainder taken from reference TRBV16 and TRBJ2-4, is NAGVIQTPRHKVTGKGQEATLWCEPISGHSAVFWYRQTIVQGLEFLTYFRNQAPIDDSGMPKERFSAQMPNQSHSTLKIQSTQPQDSAVYLCASSPGTGVQNTLYFGAGTRLSVL.

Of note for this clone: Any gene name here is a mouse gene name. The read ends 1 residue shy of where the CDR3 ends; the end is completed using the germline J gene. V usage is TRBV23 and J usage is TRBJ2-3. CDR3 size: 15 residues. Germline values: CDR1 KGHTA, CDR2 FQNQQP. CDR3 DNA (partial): TGCTCCAGCAGTCCACAAGGGAGGGGTGCAGAAACGCTGTAT. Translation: CSSSPQGRGAETLY. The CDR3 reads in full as CSSSPQGRGAETLYF.